These 24 T cell receptor beta chains were sequenced from one sample in a study of early T cells in non-severe SARS-CoV-2 infection. MiXCR, applied by TCRdb to the 5' RACE reads, yields one record per CDR3 protein. The repertoire has 55,000 to 65,000 distinct CDR3 sequences, approximately 15% of them found once; the top ten carry 4.1%. Specimen: whole blood, collected at baseline. The source is an adult who was a healthcare worker with PCR-confirmed SARS-CoV-2 infection or an uninfected control (not recorded which).

This clonotype was seen a handful of times. This chain connects TRBV6-6 to TRBJ2-4, with 7 positions matching TRBD1. J was trimmed by 6 bases and V by 2 bases; bases with no gene match: 7. The CDR3 loop spans 15 amino acids. CDR1 is MNHNY, CDR2 SVGAGI, per germline (reference sequence). CDR3 protein: CASSYGRPGGNIQYF. The CDR3 DNA reads as TGTGCCAGCAGTTACGGGAGACCAGGGGGAAACATTCAGTACTTC.

This clonotype was seen only a few times. CDR3 sequence: CASSLVFGTNAPYEQYF. CDR3 in DNA: TGCGCCAGCAGCTTGGTATTCGGGACGAACGCCCCCTACGAGCAGTACTTC. V and J are TRBV5-1 and TRBJ2-7, with D perhaps TRBD1 or TRBD2 (5 bases each). The CDR3 spans 17 residues. CDR1 and CDR2 (germline): SGHRS, YFSETQ. The ends were cut back, 0 bases at V and 2 bases at J, with 18 bases in the middle.

The chain uses TRBV20-1 and TRBJ1-5, with D unclear. Trimming stripped 2 bases from V and 4 bases from J, with 12 bases between. The length of the CDR3 is 14 residues. Germline CDR1 is DFQATT and CDR2 is SNEGSKA (reference sequence). CDR3 DNA sequence: TGCAGTGCTAGACACCCCAACGGGAATCAGCCCCAGCATTTT. Protein: CSARHPNGNQPQHF.

The V call is TRBV18, the J call TRBJ2-7; D possibly corresponds to TRBD2 (6 bases). The CDR3 runs to 14 residues. From germline, CDR1 is KGHSH and CDR2 LQKENI. The ends were cut back, 3 bases at V and 6 bases at J, with 15 bases in the middle. The CDR3 is CASSPGGGSVEQYF. The CDR3, as DNA: TGTGCCAGCTCACCCGGTGGGGGGTCGGTCGAGCAGTACTTC.

The gene calls are TRBV5-5 and TRBJ1-2, with TRBD1 as a possible D gene (5 bases). CDR1 and CDR2 (germline): SGHKS, YYEKEE (reference sequence). V lost 0 bases to trimming and J lost 1 base, with 7 bases between them. The length of the CDR3 is 14 residues. The CDR3 loop reads CASSLGRDNYGYTF. The CDR3 bases are TGTGCCAGCAGCTTGGGCAGGGATAACTATGGCTACACCTTC.

The CDR3 loop reads CASSGRTVITYNEQFF. The CDR3, as DNA: TGTGCCAGCAGTGGACGGACTGTCATCACCTACAATGAGCAGTTCTTC. This chain links TRBV2 with TRBJ2-1, with D tentatively TRBD2 (5 bases). This CDR3 contains 16 residues. Looked up from germline, CDR1 is SNHLY and CDR2 is FYNNEI. V was trimmed by 4 bases and J by 2 bases, leaving 15 bases between them. The full variable domain, in which reference TRBV2 and TRBJ2-1 provide the parts outside the CDR3, is EPEVTQTPSHQVTQMGQEVILRCVPISNHLYFYWYRQILGQKVEFLVSFYNNEISEKSEIFDDQFSVERPDGSNFTLKIRSTKLEDSAMYFCASSGRTVITYNEQFFGPGTRLTVL.

This clonotype appeared many times. The CDR3 DNA is TGTGCCAGCAGTGACCACAGGGGCCAGAATCAGCCCCAGCATTTT. Protein: CASSDHRGQNQPQHF. The chain employs TRBV6-1 and TRBJ1-5, with TRBD1 identical over 7 bases. CDR3 length: 15 residues. CDR1 and CDR2 from the germline V gene are MNHNS and SASEGT. With V trimmed by 3 bases and J by 4 bases, 6 bases remained unmatched.

This chain links TRBV14 with TRBJ2-1, with TRBD2 matching over 11 bases. The length of the CDR3 is 13 residues. Germline-derived CDR1 and CDR2 are SGHDN and FVKESK. The V segment lost 2 bases and the J segment 15 bases; nucleotides outside the gene matches: 6. The CDR3 reads CASSQSSSGRSFF. The DNA for the CDR3 is TGTGCCAGCAGCCAATCTTCTAGCGGGAGGTCGTTCTTC.

A word on this clonotype: This may come from a read error, since a much larger clone is one base off. The rearrangement joins TRBV3-1 to TRBJ1-1; unclear D gene. From germline, CDR1 is LGHDT and CDR2 YNNKEL (reference sequence). V was pared by 0 bases and J by 2 bases, with 13 bases between. This CDR3 comprises 16 residues. This chain's CDR3 is CASSQDYKGSNTEAFF. CDR3 nucleotides: TGTGCCAGCAGCCAAGATTATAAGGGTAGCAACACTGAAGCTTTCTTT. The full variable domain, rest sourced from reference TRBV3-1 and TRBJ1-1, is DTAVSQTPKYLVTQMGNDKSIKCEQNLGHDTMYWYKQDSKKFLKIMFSYNNKELIINETVPNRFSPKSPDKAHLNLHINSLELGDSAVYFCASSQDYKGSNTEAFFGQGTRLTVV.

There are many counts of this clonotype. The J gene is TRBJ1-3, the V gene TRBV5-1; D remains ambiguous. Trimming stripped 5 bases from V and 4 bases from J, with 13 bases between. CDR3 length equals 14 residues. Germline V gives CDR1 SGHRS, CDR2 YFSETQ. CDR3 in DNA: TGCGCCAGCAGTCGGACGTCTTCAGGAAACACCATATATTTT. The encoded protein is CASSRTSSGNTIYF.

This clonotype has only a few counts. This sequence joins TRBV12-3 or TRBV12-4 and TRBJ2-7, with 10 bases identical to TRBD1. V gave up 8 bases and J gave up 2 bases; unmatched junction bases: 6. CDR3 length: 14 amino acids. In DNA, the CDR3 is TGTGCCAGCCAAGGGGGACAGGGGCCCTACGAGCAGTACTTC. Encoded protein: CASQGGQGPYEQYF.

The J gene is TRBJ1-1, the V gene TRBV18; D might be TRBD1 (6 bases). Per the germline V gene, CDR1 is KGHSH and CDR2 is LQKENI. Trimming cost V 2 bases and J 1 base, with 20 bases left between them. CDR3 length: 18 residues. The CDR3 is CASSPGRSGEIWNTEAFF. The CDR3 region has the DNA TGTGCCAGCTCACCAGGGAGGTCAGGGGAGATTTGGAACACTGAAGCTTTCTTT.

This clonotype turned up a few times. The chain is built from TRBV14 and TRBJ1-1; D unclear. This CDR3 contains 13 residues. From germline, CDR1 is SGHDN and CDR2 FVKESK. Trimming removed 2 bases from V and 4 bases from J, with 8 bases in between. In DNA, the CDR3 is TGTGCCAGCAGCCAACAGCGGGCCACTGAAGCTTTCTTT. Translated: CASSQQRATEAFF.

This clonotype appeared a single time. The chain recombines TRBV29-1 with TRBJ2-5; D unclear. Germline CDR1 SQVTM, CDR2 ANQGSEA. V dropped 4 bases and J dropped 5 bases, with 11 bases sitting between them. The CDR3 is 12 amino acids. The CDR3 is CSVGLPQETQYF. In nucleotides, the CDR3 is TGCAGCGTTGGGTTACCTCAGGAGACCCAGTACTTC.

V usage is TRBV20-1 and J usage is TRBJ1-3; no definite D call. In germline, CDR1 is DFQATT, CDR2 SNEGSKA (reference sequence). The length of the CDR3 is 15 residues. The V gene lost 1 base and the J gene lost 0 bases, with 10 bases spanning the gap. For the CDR3, the DNA is TGCAGTGCTAGAGGGCACGGATTCTCTGGAAACACCATATATTTT. This translates into CSARGHGFSGNTIYF.

The rearrangement uses TRBV5-1 and TRBJ2-3, with D possibly matching TRBD1 (6 bases). The CDR3 sequence is 14 residues long. V gave up 3 bases and J gave up 6 bases, with 14 bases separating them. Germline CDR1 is SGHRS and CDR2 is YFSETQ. The CDR3 sequence: CASSYQQGHDTQYF. DNA of the CDR3: TGCGCCAGCAGCTACCAACAGGGCCATGATACGCAGTATTTT.

The chain has TRBV7-6 and TRBJ2-3; D possibly corresponds to TRBD2 (6 bases). Trimming cost V 7 bases and J 2 bases, with 19 bases left between them. Germline-derived CDR1 and CDR2 are SGHVS and FNYEAQ. The CDR3 contains 16 residues. This chain's CDR3 is CASTPQPGLLTDTQYF. CDR3 nucleotides: TGTGCCAGCACCCCCCAACCGGGACTTCTCACAGATACGCAGTATTTT. The variable domain in full, completed from reference TRBV7-6 and TRBJ2-3, reads GAGVSQSPRYKVTKRGQDVALRCDPISGHVSLYWYRQALGQGPEFLTYFNYEAQQDKSGLPNDRFSAERPEGSISTLTIQRTEQRDSAMYRCASTPQPGLLTDTQYFGPGTRLTVL.

This clonotype was seen more than once but under ten times. This chain connects TRBV12-5 to TRBJ2-5; D remains ambiguous. Per the germline V gene, CDR1 is LGHNT and CDR2 is FRNRAP. The CDR3 loop spans 15 amino acids. The germline V and J ends were trimmed by 2 bases and 2 bases, with 12 bases remaining between them. The CDR3: CASGLLENHQETQYF. CDR3 DNA: TGTGCTAGTGGTTTGTTGGAAAACCATCAAGAGACCCAGTACTTC.

The chain has TRBV29-1 and TRBJ2-5; TRBD1 aligns across 8 bases. The CDR3 has 12 amino acids. Losses at the gene ends were 7 bases for V and 4 bases for J; bases not matched to a gene: 5. Germline lookup yields CDR1 SQVTM and CDR2 ANQGSEA. The CDR3, as DNA: TGCAGCGCCATGACAGGGGTAGAGACCCAGTACTTC. Amino acids: CSAMTGVETQYF. Full variable domain (rest looked up from reference TRBV29-1 and TRBJ2-5): SAVISQKPSRDICQRGTSLTIQCQVDSQVTMMFWYRQQPGQSLTLIATANQGSEATYESGFVIDKFPISRPNLTFSTLTVSNMSPEDSSIYLCSAMTGVETQYFGPGTRLLVL.

The CDR3 region has the DNA TGTGCCAGCAGTGAGACCCCCAGGCAGTACTTC. This encodes CASSETPRQYF. The V gene is TRBV2, the J gene TRBJ2-7; D is ambiguous. Per the germline V gene, CDR1 is SNHLY and CDR2 is FYNNEI. The CDR3 has 11 amino acids. Trimming took off 3 bases at V and 9 bases at J, with 9 bases between the two ends.

The chain couples TRBV7-2 to TRBJ2-5; D may be TRBD1 (5 bases). This CDR3 region has 14 residues. Germline V gives CDR1 SGHTA, CDR2 FQGNSA. V gave up 1 base and J gave up 3 bases, with 9 bases separating them. Written as DNA, the CDR3 is TGTGCCAGCAGCTTAGTTCAGGGCAAAGAGACCCAGTACTTC. Protein: CASSLVQGKETQYF.

This clonotype has only a few counts. The chain recombines TRBV6-5 with TRBJ2-3, with TRBD2 identical over 8 bases. Germline loops: CDR1 MNHEY, CDR2 SVGAGI. V shed 6 bases and J 8 bases; nucleotides not matched to a gene: 13. This CDR3 contains 15 residues. This chain's CDR3 is CASRPGLVNVGTQYF. CDR3 DNA sequence: TGTGCCAGCAGACCGGGACTAGTCAATGTCGGTACGCAGTATTTT.

The chain links TRBV7-9 to TRBJ1-2, with 7 positions matching TRBD1. The germline V gene encodes CDR1 SEHNR and CDR2 FQNEAQ (reference sequence). This CDR3 is 15 amino acids long. Germline trimming cut 4 bases from V and 2 bases from J; bases unmatched to any gene: 7. The CDR3 sequence is CASSSKGARNYGYTF. The CDR3 DNA follows: TGTGCCAGCAGCTCGAAGGGGGCGCGCAACTATGGCTACACCTTC. The full variable domain, completed using reference TRBV7-9 and TRBJ1-2, is DTGVSQNPRHKITKRGQNVTFRCDPISEHNRLYWYRQTLGQGPEFLTYFQNEAQLEKSRLLSDRFSAERPKGSFSTLEIQRTEQGDSAMYLCASSSKGARNYGYTFGSGTRLTVV.

This clonotype appeared many times. The rearrangement joins TRBV20-1 to TRBJ2-2; D call uncertain. CDR1 and CDR2 (germline): DFQATT, SNEGSKA (reference sequence). V lost 0 bases and J 2 bases, leaving 13 bases between the germline ends. The CDR3 has 16 amino acids. The CDR3 DNA reads as TGCAGTGCTAGAGATGTAAGCGCGTTCAACACCGGGGAGCTGTTTTTT. Its protein is CSARDVSAFNTGELFF.